The rows below give T cell receptor beta chains drawn from one sample of a study of vaccination and CD4 T cells after COVID-19. TCRdb re-analysed the PCR reads in MiXCR, keeping a single row per CDR3 protein. This repertoire shows around 7,000 distinct CDR3 sequences, 35% to 50% found once; its top ten account for around a fifth. These receptors are not linked to any known antigen. Sequenced input: CD4+ T cells from blood, cultured in vitro. These receptor sequences come from a human donor in good health. CDR3s include the opening cysteine and the closing phenylalanine or tryptophan. A D gene is named only where the DNA matches it firmly. Not every row has a clone size; where given, it reads once, few, many or a size class.

V: TRBV6-1; D: -; J: TRBJ2-7; size: -; CDR3: CASSRAVLHEQYF; DNA: TGTGCCAGCAGCCGGGCGGTCCTTCACGAGCAGTACTTC
V: TRBV7-8; D: -; J: TRBJ1-2; size: -; CDR3: CASSFERGTAGYTF; DNA: TGTGCCAGCAGCTTCGAACGCGGGACGGCTGGCTACACCTTC
V: TRBV7-8; D: TRBD2; J: TRBJ2-1; size: -; CDR3: CASSLLGGIDEQFF; DNA: TGTGCCAGCAGCTTATTGGGAGGGATCGATGAGCAGTTCTTC
V: TRBV20-1; D: -; J: TRBJ1-4; size: -; CDR3: CSARDAGGNEKLFF; DNA: TGCAGTGCTAGAGACGCGGGGGGTAATGAAAAACTGTTTTTT
V: TRBV6-1; D: -; J: TRBJ1-2; size: few; CDR3: CASSGTFGQGQGYTF; DNA: TGTGCCAGCAGTGGAACCTTTGGTCAGGGGCAGGGCTACACCTTC
V: TRBV12-3/TRBV12-4; D: -; J: TRBJ1-2; size: -; CDR3: CASSFDPNYGYTF; DNA: TGTGCCAGCAGTTTTGACCCTAACTATGGCTACACCTTC
V: TRBV7-3; D: TRBD2; J: TRBJ2-2; size: -; CDR3: CASSLDGGVTGELFF; DNA: TGTGCCAGCAGCTTAGACGGGGGGGTCACCGGGGAGCTGTTTTTT
V: TRBV11-3; D: -; J: TRBJ2-2; size: -; CDR3: CASSLDQGTGELFF; DNA: TGTGCCAGCAGCTTAGATCAGGGAACCGGGGAGCTGTTTTTT
V: TRBV6-1; D: -; J: TRBJ2-7; size: once; CDR3: CASTVSYEQYF; DNA: TGTGCCAGCACGGTTTCCTACGAGCAGTACTTC
V: TRBV30; D: -; J: TRBJ1-2; size: -; CDR3: CAWSVQAYYGYTF; DNA: TGTGCCTGGAGTGTACAGGCCTACTATGGCTACACCTTC
V: TRBV18; D: -; J: TRBJ1-2; size: -; CDR3: CASSPSQTGPYSAGYTF; DNA: TGTGCCAGCTCACCATCTCAGACAGGCCCCTACTCCGCTGGCTACACCTTC
V: TRBV19; D: TRBD1; J: TRBJ1-2; size: -; CDR3: CASSIGDRGKANYGYTF; DNA: TGTGCCAGTAGTATTGGGGACAGGGGGAAAGCTAACTATGGCTACACCTTC
V: TRBV19; D: TRBD1; J: TRBJ1-2; size: -; CDR3: CASRTGGVPNGYTF; DNA: TGTGCCAGTAGGACAGGGGGCGTCCCTAATGGCTACACCTTC
V: TRBV9; D: TRBD2; J: TRBJ2-3; size: few; CDR3: CASSPLGRTSGGTDTQYF; DNA: TGTGCCAGCAGCCCCCTAGGGCGGACTAGCGGGGGCACAGATACGCAGTATTTT
V: TRBV20-1; D: -; J: TRBJ1-3; size: -; CDR3: CSAADSTSGNTIYF; DNA: TGCAGTGCTGCAGACAGTACCTCTGGAAACACCATATATTTT
V: TRBV7-9; D: TRBD1; J: TRBJ2-1; size: few; CDR3: CASRGTAYNEQFF; DNA: TGTGCCAGCAGGGGGACAGCCTACAATGAGCAGTTCTTC
V: TRBV6-1; D: TRBD1; J: TRBJ2-5; size: -; CDR3: CASTQGAGTRYF; DNA: TGTGCCAGCACCCAGGGGGCGGGGACCCGGTACTTC
V: TRBV20-1; D: TRBD1; J: TRBJ1-3; size: few; CDR3: CSARPQGETGNTIYF; DNA: TGCAGTGCTAGACCTCAGGGGGAGACTGGAAACACCATATATTTT
V: TRBV10-3; D: -; J: TRBJ1-2; size: -; CDR3: CAISDGKGNRDDYGYTF; DNA: TGTGCCATCAGTGACGGAAAAGGAAACAGGGATGACTATGGCTACACCTTC
V: TRBV5-1; D: -; J: TRBJ2-1; size: once; CDR3: CASSLEVEPNEQFF; DNA: TGCGCCAGCAGCTTGGAAGTAGAACCCAATGAGCAGTTCTTC
V: TRBV27; D: TRBD1; J: TRBJ1-5; size: -; CDR3: CASSLLGTVVQPQHF; DNA: TGTGCCAGCAGTTTACTCGGGACAGTTGTTCAGCCCCAGCATTTT
V: TRBV20-1; D: -; J: TRBJ2-3; size: -; CDR3: CSAIRDTQYF; DNA: TGCAGTGCTATCAGAGATACGCAGTATTTT
V: TRBV27; D: -; J: TRBJ1-2; size: few; CDR3: CASSLGVGPNYGYTF; DNA: TGTGCCAGCAGTTTAGGCGTGGGGCCGAACTATGGCTACACCTTC
V: TRBV20-1; D: -; J: TRBJ1-2; size: -; CDR3: CSASPQKNYGYTF; DNA: TGCAGTGCTAGTCCCCAGAAGAACTATGGCTACACCTTC